The present T cell receptor beta chain was sequenced within a study of T cells expressing NK-cell markers. About the research overall: The TCR beta repertoires originated in sorted CD3+CD56+NKG2C+, CD3+CD56+NKG2C- and CD3+CD56-NKG2C+ T cells. The authors sequenced eight donors, of whom seven were HCMV-seropositive and one was seronegative.

A note on this clonotype: Its antigen is currently unknown.

General study points: In a handful of donors, dominant clonotypes made up about 28.3-65% of CD3+CD56-NKG2C+ cells.

A 5'RACE template switching approach incorporating UMIs was used to make TCR beta cDNA. TCRdb reanalyzed the 5' RACE reads, giving one entry per CDR3 protein sequence and no DNA. With around 470,000 distinct CDR3 sequences in the sample, the ten largest clones hold approximately 1.4%. Germline V gene lookup returns CDR1 SQVTM and CDR2 ANQGSEA. The CDR3 sequence is 13 residues long. The TCR sequence derives from a woman between 50 and 59 years old in good health. This chain links TRBV29-1 with TRBJ2-3; absent DNA, TCRdb's TRBD1 call cannot be checked. Sequencing was carried out using blood T cells: a sorted CD56 or NKG2C T cell subset, CD4+ or CD8+ T cells, or bulk PBMC T cells (not recorded which). The CDR3 spells CSVGSRGTDTQYF.